A selection of T cell receptor beta chains follows, all from one sample in a study of T cells after yellow fever vaccination. TCRdb itself ran the 5' RACE reads through MiXCR, one entry per CDR3 protein. The sample lists about 140,000 distinct CDR3 sequences; under 7% were seen once. This specimen consisted of CD4+ T cells sorted from PBMCs, obtained 10 days after the yellow fever booster vaccination. The origin of the receptors is a man aged 25 to 40 who received the YFV17D yellow fever vaccine. Each CDR3 is given with its conserved first and last residue. A D gene is named only where the DNA matches it firmly. A row's size may be missing; if present it is once, few, many or a size class.

J: TRBJ2-3; D: .; V: TRBV20-1; size: many; length: 15; CDR3: CSARVPARATDTQYF; DNA: TGCAGTGCTAGAGTTCCAGCGAGGGCCACAGATACGCAGTATTTT
J: TRBJ2-7; D: .; V: TRBV7-2; size: many; length: 14; CDR3: CASSPGSDRDEQYF; DNA: TGTGCCAGCAGCCCCGGGTCCGATAGGGACGAGCAGTACTTC
J: TRBJ2-3; D: .; V: TRBV20-1; size: many; length: 12; CDR3: CSGGRERDTQYF; DNA: TGCAGTGGGGGGAGAGAAAGAGATACGCAGTATTTT
J: TRBJ2-3; D: TRBD2; V: TRBV7-6; size: many; length: 17; CDR3: CASSLAGSSGSGDTQYF; DNA: TGTGCCAGCAGCTTAGCTGGGAGTAGCGGGAGTGGAGATACGCAGTATTTT
J: TRBJ1-5; D: .; V: TRBV7-8; size: many; length: 14; CDR3: CASSLGGSGQPQHF; DNA: TGTGCCAGCAGCTTAGGGGGCTCAGGTCAGCCCCAGCATTTT
J: TRBJ2-2; D: .; V: TRBV19; size: many; length: 13; CDR3: CASSMSRIGELFF; DNA: TGTGCCAGTAGTATGAGCCGGATTGGGGAGCTGTTTTTT
J: TRBJ1-1; D: .; V: TRBV20-1; size: few; length: 14; CDR3: CSAKRGRENTEAFF; DNA: TGCAGTGCAAAACGGGGAAGAGAGAACACTGAAGCTTTCTTT
J: TRBJ2-5; D: .; V: TRBV6-5; size: many; length: 12; CDR3: CASGQVQETQYF; DNA: TGTGCCAGCGGGCAGGTTCAAGAGACCCAGTACTTC
J: TRBJ1-1; D: .; V: TRBV20-1; size: many; length: 11; CDR3: CSAVGALGAFF; DNA: TGCAGTGCTGTCGGTGCTCTGGGCGCTTTCTTT
J: TRBJ2-7; D: TRBD1; V: TRBV4-3; size: many; length: 18; CDR3: CASSQGRPGTGGSHEQYF; DNA: TGCGCCAGCAGCCAAGGACGGCCCGGGACAGGGGGTTCCCACGAGCAGTACTTC
J: TRBJ2-1; D: .; V: TRBV5-1; size: .; length: 11; CDR3: CASRENNEQFF; DNA: TGCGCCAGCAGAGAAAACAATGAGCAGTTCTTC
J: TRBJ2-7; D: .; V: TRBV11-2; size: many; length: 15; CDR3: CASSFNPGGIYEQYF; DNA: TGTGCCAGCAGCTTTAATCCAGGGGGGATATACGAGCAGTACTTC
J: TRBJ2-2; D: TRBD1; V: TRBV12-3/TRBV12-4; size: many; length: 13; CDR3: CASSPDRSRELFF; DNA: TGTGCCAGCAGTCCGGACAGGTCTAGGGAGCTGTTTTTT
J: TRBJ2-5; D: .; V: TRBV7-6; size: many; length: 14; CDR3: CASSLGPSQETQYF; DNA: TGTGCCAGCAGCTTAGGGCCCTCCCAAGAGACCCAGTACTTC